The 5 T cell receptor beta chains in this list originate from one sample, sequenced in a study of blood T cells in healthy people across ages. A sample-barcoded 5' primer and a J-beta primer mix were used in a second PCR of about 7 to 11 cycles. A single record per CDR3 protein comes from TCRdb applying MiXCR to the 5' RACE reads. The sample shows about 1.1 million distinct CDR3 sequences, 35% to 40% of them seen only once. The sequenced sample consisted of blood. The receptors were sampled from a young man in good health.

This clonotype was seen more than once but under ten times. CDR3 bases: TGTGCCACTACCAAGGGCAGGCCGGAGGGAAACTATGGCTACACCTTC. Translation: CATTKGRPEGNYGYTF. This sequence joins TRBV15 and TRBJ1-2, with D uncertain. Trimming left V 9 bases short and J 2 bases short, with 22 bases between. The CDR3 runs to 16 residues. From germline, CDR1 is LNHNV and CDR2 YYDKDF (reference sequence). Using reference TRBV15 and TRBJ1-2 for the parts outside the CDR3, the full variable domain is DAMVIQNPRYQVTQFGKPVTLSCSQTLNHNVMYWYQQKSSQAPKLLFHYYDKDFNNEADTPDNFQSRRPNTSFCFLDIRSPGLGDTAMYLCATTKGRPEGNYGYTFGSGTRLTVV.

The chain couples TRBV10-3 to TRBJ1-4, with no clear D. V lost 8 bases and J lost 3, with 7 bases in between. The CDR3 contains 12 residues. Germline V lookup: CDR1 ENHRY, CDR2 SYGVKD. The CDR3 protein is CAIAGPNEKLFF. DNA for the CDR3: TGTGCCATCGCCGGGCCTAATGAAAAACTGTTTTTT.

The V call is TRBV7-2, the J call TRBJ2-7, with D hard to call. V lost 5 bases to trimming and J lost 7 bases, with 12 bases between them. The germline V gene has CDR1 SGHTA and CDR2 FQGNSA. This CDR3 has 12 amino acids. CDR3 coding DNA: TGTGCCAGCAGCCTTAGCATAAATGAGCAGTACTTC. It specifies CASSLSINEQYF.

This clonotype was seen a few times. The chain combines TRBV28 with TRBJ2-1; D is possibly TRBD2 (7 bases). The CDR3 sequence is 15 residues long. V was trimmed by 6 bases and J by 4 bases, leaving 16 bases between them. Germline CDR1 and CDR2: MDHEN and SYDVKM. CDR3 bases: TGTGCCAGCAGGAAAGGGGGGGGCGCTTACAATGAGCAGTTCTTC. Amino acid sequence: CASRKGGGAYNEQFF. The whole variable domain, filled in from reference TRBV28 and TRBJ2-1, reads DVKVTQSSRYLVKRTGEKVFLECVQDMDHENMFWYRQDPGLGLRLIYFSYDVKMKEKGDIPEGYSVSREKKERFSLILESASTNQTSMYLCASRKGGGAYNEQFFGPGTRLTVL.

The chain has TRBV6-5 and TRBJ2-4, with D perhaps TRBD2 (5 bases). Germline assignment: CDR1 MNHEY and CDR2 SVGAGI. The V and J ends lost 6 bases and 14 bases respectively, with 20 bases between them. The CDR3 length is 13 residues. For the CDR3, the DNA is TGTGCCAGCAGCCGACATGCCGGACTTACGGAGTACTTC. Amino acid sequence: CASSRHAGLTEYF.